This TCR beta chain was identified in a study of T cells in Graves' hyperthyroidism and ophthalmopathy. V was clipped by 7 bases and J by 3 bases, with 6 bases between them. Looked up from germline, CDR1 is SQVTM and CDR2 is ANQGSEA. The CDR3 runs to 10 residues. RNA transcripts yielded amplified TCR beta CDR3 regions. Carried out on the TCR CDR3, a first-round RT-PCR used the HTBI primer set. TCRdb reprocessed the multiplex PCR reads via MiXCR and lists one record per CDR3 protein. The table lists 550,000 to 700,000 distinct CDR3 sequences, approximately 44% of them singletons. The receptor was isolated from an adult woman with Graves' disease, either hyperthyroidism or ophthalmopathy (not recorded which). Sequences were obtained from peripheral blood or thyroid tissue (not recorded which). The chain is built from TRBV29-1 and TRBJ1-2; D ambiguous. CDR3 bases: TGCAGCGGACACTACTATGGCTACACCTTC. Its protein product is CSGHYYGYTF. Variable domain in full (rest from reference TRBV29-1 and TRBJ1-2): SAVISQKPSRDICQRGTSLTIQCQVDSQVTMMFWYRQQPGQSLTLIATANQGSEATYESGFVIDKFPISRPNLTFSTLTVSNMSPEDSSIYLCSGHYYGYTFGSGTRLTVV.